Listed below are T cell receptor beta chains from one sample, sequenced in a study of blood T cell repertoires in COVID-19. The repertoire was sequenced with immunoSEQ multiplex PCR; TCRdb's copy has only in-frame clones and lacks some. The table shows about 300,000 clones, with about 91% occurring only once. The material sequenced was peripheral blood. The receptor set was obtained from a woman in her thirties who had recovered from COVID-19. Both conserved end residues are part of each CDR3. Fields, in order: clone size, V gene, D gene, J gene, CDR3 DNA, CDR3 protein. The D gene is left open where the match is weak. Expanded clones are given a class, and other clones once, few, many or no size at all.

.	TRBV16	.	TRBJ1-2	TGTGCCAGCAGCCTCCTCCGCGACGGGAGCTATGGCTACACCTTC	CASSLLRDGSYGYTF
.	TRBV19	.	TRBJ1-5	TGTGCCAGTAGTCCAGGGAACGGGAATCAGCCCCAGCATTTT	CASSPGNGNQPQHF
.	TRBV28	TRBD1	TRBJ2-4	TGTGCCAGCAGCTGGGGACAGGGAAAAAACATTCAGTACTTC	CASSWGQGKNIQYF
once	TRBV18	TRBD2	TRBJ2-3	TGTGCCAGCTCACCCAGCGGGGGCACAGATACGCAGTATTTT	CASSPSGGTDTQYF
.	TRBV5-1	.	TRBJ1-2	TGCGCCAGCACCCTGGAGGCGGGTTATGGCTACACCTTC	CASTLEAGYGYTF
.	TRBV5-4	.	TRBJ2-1	TGTGCCAGCAGCTTGGGAGGGGGGGCGTTCCCGTCTTACAATGAGCAGTTCTTC	CASSLGGGAFPSYNEQFF
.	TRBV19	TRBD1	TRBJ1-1	TGTGCCAGTAGTAGGGACAGGATGAACACTGAAGCTTTCTTT	CASSRDRMNTEAFF
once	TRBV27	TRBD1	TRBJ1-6	TGTGCCAGCAGTGACGGGACCGGGACAGGGGTTTCACCCCTCCACTTT	CASSDGTGTGVSPLHF
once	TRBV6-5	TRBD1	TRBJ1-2	TGTGCCAGGGTTGGGGGACAGACCACTTCCTATGGCTACACCTTC	CARVGGQTTSYGYTF
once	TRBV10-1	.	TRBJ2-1	TGCGCCAGCTCCAAGAGGGTGAGCTCCTACAATGAGCAGTTCTTC	CASSKRVSSYNEQFF
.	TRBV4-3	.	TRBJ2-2	TGCGCCAGCAGCCAAGAACGAGGACAGAACACCGGGGAGCTGTTTTTT	CASSQERGQNTGELFF
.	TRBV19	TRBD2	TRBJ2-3	TGTGCCAGTAGACGGACTAGCGGGGGGGCAGATACGCAGTATTTT	CASRRTSGGADTQYF
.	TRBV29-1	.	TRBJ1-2	TGCAGCGTTGGTCTTCGGGGGAGCAGGACCAATAACTATGGCTACACCTTC	CSVGLRGSRTNNYGYTF
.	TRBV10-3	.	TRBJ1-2	TGTGCCATCAGTGGGACAGATGACGGCTACACCTTC	CAISGTDDGYTF
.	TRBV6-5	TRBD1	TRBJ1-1	TGTGCCAGCAGGCGATTCCGACAGGGCGACACTGAAGCTTTCTTT	CASRRFRQGDTEAFF
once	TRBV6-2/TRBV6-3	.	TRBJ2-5	TGTGCCAGCAGTTTTTCCCTGTCCGGGACACCACAAGAGACCCAGTACTTC	CASSFSLSGTPQETQYF
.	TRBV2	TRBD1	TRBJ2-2	TGTGCCAGCAGTTTAAATCCGGGACAGGGAGAAACCGGGGAGCTGTTTTTT	CASSLNPGQGETGELFF
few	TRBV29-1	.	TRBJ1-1	TGCAGCGCTCCTGACAGGTTTCCGAACACTGAAGCTTTCTTT	CSAPDRFPNTEAFF
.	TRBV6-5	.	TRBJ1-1	TGTGCCAGCAGTTTGACAGGCATGAACACTGAAGCTTTCTTT	CASSLTGMNTEAFF
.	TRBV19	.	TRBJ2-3	TGTGCCAGTAGTATTAGAACGGGGAGCACAGATACGCAGTATTTT	CASSIRTGSTDTQYF
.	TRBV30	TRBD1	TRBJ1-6	TGTGCCTGGAGTTTCTGGACAGGGGAGCGTTCACCCCTCCACTTT	CAWSFWTGERSPLHF
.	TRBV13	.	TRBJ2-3	TGTGCCAGCAGCCAACTGGGTCGCGAGGGGGAAACAGATACGCAGTATTTT	CASSQLGREGETDTQYF
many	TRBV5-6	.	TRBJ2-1	TGTGCCAGCAGCTCCGTCAACCCCGGGGTCCACTCCTACAATGAGCAGTTCTTC	CASSSVNPGVHSYNEQFF
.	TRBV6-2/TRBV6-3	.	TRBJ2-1	TGTGCCAGCAGTTACTCGGTAGACAGGACGATAGAGGGTGAGCAGTTCTTC	CASSYSVDRTIEGEQFF
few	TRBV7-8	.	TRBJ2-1	TGTGCCAGCAGCTTAGCTGTATTTTCTTCCTACAATGAGCAGTTCTTC	CASSLAVFSSYNEQFF
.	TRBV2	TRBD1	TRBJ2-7	TGTGCCAGCAGGACCGCAGGGGGCCACGAGCAGTACTTC	CASRTAGGHEQYF
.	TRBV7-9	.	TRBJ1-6	TGTGCCGGGGGGGATCCCAATTCACCCCTCCACTTT	CAGGDPNSPLHF
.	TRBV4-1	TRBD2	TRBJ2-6	TGCGCCAGCAGCCAAGAACTAGCGGGGGCGGTCTCTGGGGCCAACGTCCTGACTTTC	CASSQELAGAVSGANVLTF
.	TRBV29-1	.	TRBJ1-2	TGCAGCGTTGAAGAATCGGGGGGCGGCTATGGCTACACCTTC	CSVEESGGGYGYTF
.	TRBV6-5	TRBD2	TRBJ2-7	TGTGCCAGCAGTTACTACCCTAGCGGGGGTTACGAGCAGTACTTC	CASSYYPSGGYEQYF
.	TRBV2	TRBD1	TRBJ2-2	TGTGCCAGCAGTGGAGGGACAGGGAACACCGGGGAGCTGTTTTTT	CASSGGTGNTGELFF
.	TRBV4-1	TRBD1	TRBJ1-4	TGCGCCAGCAGCCATGGACAGGGTAGTAGGGAAAAACTGTTTTTT	CASSHGQGSREKLFF
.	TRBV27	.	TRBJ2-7	TGTGCCAGCAGTCCCTTGGGCCTGGAGGGGTACGAGCAGTACTTC	CASSPLGLEGYEQYF
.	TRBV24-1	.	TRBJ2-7	TGTGCCACCTCAATCTACGAGCAGTACTTC	CATSIYEQYF
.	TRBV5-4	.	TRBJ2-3	TGTGCCAGCAGCTTGGGCGGATACACAGATACGCAGTATTTT	CASSLGGYTDTQYF
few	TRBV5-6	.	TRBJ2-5	TGTGCCAGCAGCCGGGGAGCCCAAGAGACCCAGTACTTC	CASSRGAQETQYF
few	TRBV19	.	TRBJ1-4	TGTGCCAGTACCGGTGGAGTTAATGAAAAACTGTTTTTT	CASTGGVNEKLFF
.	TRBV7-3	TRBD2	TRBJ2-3	TGTGCCAGCAGCTTAGCGGGGGGCCGAGATACGCAGTATTTT	CASSLAGGRDTQYF
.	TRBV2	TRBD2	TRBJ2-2	TGTGCCAGCAGCGGACTAGCGGGGGAGACCGGGGAGCTGTTTTTT	CASSGLAGETGELFF
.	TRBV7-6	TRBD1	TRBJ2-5	TGTGCCAGCAGCTACGGGGCAGGGGGCAAGGAGACCCAGTACTTC	CASSYGAGGKETQYF
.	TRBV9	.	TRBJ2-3	TGTGCCAGCAGCGCCGGACACCCAGATACGCAGTATTTT	CASSAGHPDTQYF
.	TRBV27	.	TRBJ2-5	TGTGCCAGCAGTTTATCTAGAGGACAGTTAGAGACCCAGTACTTC	CASSLSRGQLETQYF
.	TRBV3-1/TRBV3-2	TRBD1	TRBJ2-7	TGTGCCAGCAGCCAAGCCTACCGGGACAGGGTCCTCTCCTACGAGCAGTACTTC	CASSQAYRDRVLSYEQYF
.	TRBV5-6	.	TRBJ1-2	TGTGCCAGCAGCTTGGTTGGAGGGGTTAATAACTATGGCTACACCTTC	CASSLVGGVNNYGYTF
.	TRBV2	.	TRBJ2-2	TGTGCCAGCATTGGGACTTCGGGCACCGGGGAGCTGTTTTTT	CASIGTSGTGELFF
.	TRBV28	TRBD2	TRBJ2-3	TGTGCCAGCAGACCCGGGGAGGGGATGGCAGATACGCAGTATTTT	CASRPGEGMADTQYF
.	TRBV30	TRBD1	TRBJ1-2	TGTGCCTGGTCCAGGGACAGGGGGGGCGGCTACACCTTC	CAWSRDRGGGYTF
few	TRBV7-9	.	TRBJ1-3	TGTGCCAGCAGCTTAGATCCGGGAAACACCATATATTTT	CASSLDPGNTIYF
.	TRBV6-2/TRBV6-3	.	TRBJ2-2	TGTGCCAGCAGTTTTCCAGGGTTCACCGGGGAGCTGTTTTTT	CASSFPGFTGELFF
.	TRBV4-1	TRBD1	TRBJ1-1	TGCGCCAGCAGCCAACTAGCCGGGACAGTAAACACTGAAGCTTTCTTT	CASSQLAGTVNTEAFF
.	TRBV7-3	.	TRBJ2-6	TGTGCCAGCAGCTTATGGGCCGCGGGCTCTGGGGCCAACGTCCTGACTTTC	CASSLWAAGSGANVLTF
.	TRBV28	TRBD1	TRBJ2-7	TGTGCCAGCACCACGGTGGGACAGGGGGCACGTGAGCAGTACTTC	CASTTVGQGAREQYF
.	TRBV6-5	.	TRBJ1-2	TGTGCCAGCAGTTACATCTCACAGACTAACTATGGCTACACCTTC	CASSYISQTNYGYTF